The present entry profiles one T cell receptor (beta chain) with its context. In germline, CDR1 is SGHRS, CDR2 YFSETQ. The CDR3 extends over 14 amino acids. V was clipped by 2 bases and J by 5 bases, with 13 bases between them. These data originate in a study of technical replicates of blood from several donors. TCRdb's copy holds only in-frame clones and misses some; the assay was immunoSEQ multiplex PCR. The table lists some 71,000 clones, approximately 97% of them singletons. The V and J genes are TRBV5-1 and TRBJ1-1; TRBD1 is a possible D gene (6 bases). The TCR originated in a human donor in good health. Source material: T cells isolated from PBMCs. CDR3 bases: TGCGCCAGCAGCTTTGCGGGGGCACAGACTGAAGCTTTCTTT. Translating gives CASSFAGAQTEAFF.